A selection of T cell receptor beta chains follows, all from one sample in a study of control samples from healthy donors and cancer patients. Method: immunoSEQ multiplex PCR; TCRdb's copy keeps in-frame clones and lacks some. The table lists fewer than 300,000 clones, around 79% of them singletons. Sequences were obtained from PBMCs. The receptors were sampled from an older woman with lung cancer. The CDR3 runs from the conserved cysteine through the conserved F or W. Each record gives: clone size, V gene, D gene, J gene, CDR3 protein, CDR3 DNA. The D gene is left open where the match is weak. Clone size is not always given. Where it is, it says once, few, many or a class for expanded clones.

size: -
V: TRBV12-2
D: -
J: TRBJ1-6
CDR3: CASRFGRGQGGEGSPLHF
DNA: TGTGCAAGTCGCTTCGGGAGGGGGCAAGGAGGCGAGGGTTCACCCCTCCACTTT

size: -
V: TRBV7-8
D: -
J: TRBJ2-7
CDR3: CASSPNRAGEQYF
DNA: TGTGCCAGCAGCCCAAACAGGGCTGGTGAGCAGTACTTC

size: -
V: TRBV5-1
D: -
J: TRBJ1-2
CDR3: CASSFGGDYGYTF
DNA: TGCGCCAGCAGCTTTGGGGGCGACTATGGCTACACCTTC

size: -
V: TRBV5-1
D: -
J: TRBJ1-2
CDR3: CASSPGGGLNYGYTF
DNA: TGCGCCAGCAGCCCGGGCGGGGGCCTAAACTATGGCTACACCTTC

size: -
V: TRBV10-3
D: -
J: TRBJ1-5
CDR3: CAAGEGGNQPQHF
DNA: TGTGCCGCCGGGGAGGGGGGCAATCAGCCCCAGCATTTT

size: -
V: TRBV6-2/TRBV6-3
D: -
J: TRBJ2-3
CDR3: CASSYSGLIATDTQYF
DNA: TGTGCCAGCAGTTACTCTGGACTTATCGCCACAGATACGCAGTATTTT

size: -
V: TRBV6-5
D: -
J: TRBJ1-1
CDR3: CASRGGTMNTEAFF
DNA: TGTGCCAGCAGAGGGGGAACTATGAACACTGAAGCTTTCTTT

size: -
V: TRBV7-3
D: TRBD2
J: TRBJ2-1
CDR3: CASSYGGLAGGYWSYNEQFF
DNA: TGTGCCAGCAGCTACGGGGGACTAGCGGGAGGTTATTGGTCCTACAATGAGCAGTTCTTC

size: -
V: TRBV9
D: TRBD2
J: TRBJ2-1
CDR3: CASSVGGLAGGLDEQFF
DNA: TGTGCCAGCAGCGTAGGTGGACTAGCGGGAGGTCTCGATGAGCAGTTCTTC

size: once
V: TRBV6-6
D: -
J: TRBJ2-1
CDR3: CAGARGFADNEQFF
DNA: TGTGCCGGGGCCAGGGGATTCGCTGACAATGAGCAGTTCTTC

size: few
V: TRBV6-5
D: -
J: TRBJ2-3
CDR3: CASSRAGSSDTQYF
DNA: TGTGCCAGCAGCCGGGCAGGGAGCTCAGATACGCAGTATTTT

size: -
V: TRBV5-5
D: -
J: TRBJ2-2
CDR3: CASSLGPGELFF
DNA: TGTGCCAGCAGCTTGGGCCCCGGGGAGCTGTTTTTT

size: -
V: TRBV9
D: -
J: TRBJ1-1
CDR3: CASSVDAGDTEAFF
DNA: TGTGCCAGCAGCGTAGATGCAGGGGACACTGAAGCTTTCTTT

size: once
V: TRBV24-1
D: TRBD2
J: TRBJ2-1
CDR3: CATSDASGGFYNEQFF
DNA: TGTGCCACCAGTGACGCCAGCGGGGGGTTTTACAATGAGCAGTTCTTC

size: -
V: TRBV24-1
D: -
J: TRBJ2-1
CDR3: CATSPGNEQFF
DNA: TGTGCCACCAGTCCAGGCAATGAGCAGTTCTTC

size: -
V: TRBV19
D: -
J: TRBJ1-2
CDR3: CASSRTVRYGYTF
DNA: TGTGCCAGTAGTAGGACGGTACGGTATGGCTACACCTTC

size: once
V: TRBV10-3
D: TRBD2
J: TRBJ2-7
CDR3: CAISGTSGGRLLSYEQYF
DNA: TGTGCCATCAGCGGGACTAGCGGGGGCCGACTCCTCTCCTACGAGCAGTACTTC

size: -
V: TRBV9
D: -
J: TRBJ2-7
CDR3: CASSVTAGDSYEQYF
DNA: TGTGCCAGCAGCGTGACAGCAGGGGACTCCTACGAGCAGTACTTC

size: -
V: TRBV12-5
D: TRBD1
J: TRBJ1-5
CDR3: CASGTGGLQPQHF
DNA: TGTGCTAGTGGGACAGGGGGCCTTCAGCCCCAGCATTTT

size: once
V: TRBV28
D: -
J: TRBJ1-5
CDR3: CASTYPDRLNQPQHF
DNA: TGTGCCAGCACCTACCCCGACAGGCTCAATCAGCCCCAGCATTTT

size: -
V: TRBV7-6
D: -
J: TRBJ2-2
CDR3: CASSWLAGANTGELFF
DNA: TGTGCCAGCAGCTGGTTGGCGGGCGCGAACACCGGGGAGCTGTTTTTT

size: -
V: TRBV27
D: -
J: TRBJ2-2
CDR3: CASTWGQNTGELFF
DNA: TGTGCCAGCACCTGGGGGCAGAACACCGGGGAGCTGTTTTTT

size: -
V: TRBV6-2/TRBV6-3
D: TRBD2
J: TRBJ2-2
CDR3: CASRPPGLAEGGELFF
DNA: TGTGCCAGCAGACCTCCGGGACTAGCAGAGGGCGGGGAGCTGTTTTTT

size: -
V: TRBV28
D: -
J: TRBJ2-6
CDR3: CASAVGSGANVLTF
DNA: TGTGCCAGTGCGGTGGGCTCTGGGGCCAACGTCCTGACTTTC

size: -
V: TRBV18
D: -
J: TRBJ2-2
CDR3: CASSPSHMTGELFF
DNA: TGTGCCAGCTCACCAAGCCACATGACCGGGGAGCTGTTTTTT

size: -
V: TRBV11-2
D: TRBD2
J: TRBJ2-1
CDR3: CASSFVAGGGDEQFF
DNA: TGTGCCAGCAGCTTCGTAGCGGGAGGGGGGGATGAGCAGTTCTTC

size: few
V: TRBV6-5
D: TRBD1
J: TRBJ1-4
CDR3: CASKDRQGVEKLFF
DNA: TGTGCCAGCAAGGACAGGCAAGGGGTAGAAAAACTGTTTTTT

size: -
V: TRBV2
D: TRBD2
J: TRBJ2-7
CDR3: CASRTTGGGYEQYF
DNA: TGTGCCAGCAGAACGACCGGGGGGGGTTACGAGCAGTACTTC

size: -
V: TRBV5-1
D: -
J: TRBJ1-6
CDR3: CASSLELGTNSPLHF
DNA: TGCGCCAGCAGCTTGGAACTAGGGACTAATTCACCCCTCCACTTT

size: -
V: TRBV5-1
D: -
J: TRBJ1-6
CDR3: CASCLGLDSPLHF
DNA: TGCGCCAGCTGCTTGGGGCTGGATTCACCCCTCCACTTT

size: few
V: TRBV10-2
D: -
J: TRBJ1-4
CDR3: CASSRQNEKLFF
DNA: TGCGCCAGCAGTCGACAGAATGAAAAACTGTTTTTT

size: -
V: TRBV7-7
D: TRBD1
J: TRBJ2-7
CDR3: CASSRGQGLGEQYF
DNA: TGTGCTAGCAGCCGAGGACAGGGGCTCGGCGAGCAGTACTTC

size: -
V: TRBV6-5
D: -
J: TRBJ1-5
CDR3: CASIPGEGGQPQHF
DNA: TGTGCCAGCATCCCGGGAGAGGGAGGACAGCCCCAGCATTTT

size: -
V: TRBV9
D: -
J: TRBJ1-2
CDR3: CASSGTDGAYGYTF
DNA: TGTGCCAGCAGCGGGACTGACGGGGCCTATGGCTACACCTTC

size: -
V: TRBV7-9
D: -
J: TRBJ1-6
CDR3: CASSPQGYNSPLHF
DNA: TGTGCCAGCAGCCCCCAGGGGTATAATTCACCCCTCCACTTT

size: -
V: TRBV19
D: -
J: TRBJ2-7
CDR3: CASRADMYYEQYF
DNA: TGTGCCAGTAGGGCCGACATGTACTACGAGCAGTACTTC

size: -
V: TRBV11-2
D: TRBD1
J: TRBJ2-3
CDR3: CASSLVGAGTADTQYF
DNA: TGTGCCAGCAGCTTAGTTGGGGCAGGGACAGCAGATACGCAGTATTTT

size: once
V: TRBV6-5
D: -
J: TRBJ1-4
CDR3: CASTTEGREKLFF
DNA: TGTGCCAGCACCACTGAGGGGAGGGAAAAACTGTTTTTT

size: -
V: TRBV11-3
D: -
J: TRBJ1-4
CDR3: CASSTGRNEKLFF
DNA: TGTGCCAGCAGCACCGGACGGAATGAAAAACTGTTTTTT

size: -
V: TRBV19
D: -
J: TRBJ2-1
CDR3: CASSIARDGEQFF
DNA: TGTGCCAGTAGTATAGCCCGGGACGGCGAGCAGTTCTTC

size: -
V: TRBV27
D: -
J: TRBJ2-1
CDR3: CASSPVVGSYYNEQFF
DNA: TGTGCCAGCAGTCCGGTAGTGGGGAGCTACTACAATGAGCAGTTCTTC

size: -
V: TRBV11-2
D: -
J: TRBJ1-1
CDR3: CASSTYAAGEAFF
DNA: TGTGCCAGCAGCACATACGCGGCTGGGGAAGCTTTCTTT

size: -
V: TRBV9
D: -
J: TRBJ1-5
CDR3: CASSVGQNQPQHF
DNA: TGTGCCAGCAGCGTAGGACAGAATCAGCCCCAGCATTTT

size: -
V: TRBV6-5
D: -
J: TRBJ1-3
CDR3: CASSYSMVFSGNTIYF
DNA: TGTGCCAGCAGTTACTCGATGGTATTCTCTGGAAACACCATATATTTT

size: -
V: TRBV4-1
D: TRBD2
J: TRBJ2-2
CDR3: CASSQDISGDGTGELFF
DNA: TGCGCCAGCAGCCAAGATATCAGCGGGGACGGCACCGGGGAGCTGTTTTTT

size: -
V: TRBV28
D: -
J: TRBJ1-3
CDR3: CASSLALHPGRVRSNTIYF
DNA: TGTGCCAGCAGTTTGGCCCTTCACCCGGGCAGGGTTAGGTCGAACACCATATATTTT

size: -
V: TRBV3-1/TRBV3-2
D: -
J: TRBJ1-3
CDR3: CASSQDWGSSGNTIYF
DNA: TGTGCCAGCAGCCAAGATTGGGGGAGCTCTGGAAACACCATATATTTT

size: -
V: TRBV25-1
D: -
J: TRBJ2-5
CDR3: CASSAQGSQETQYF
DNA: TGTGCCAGCAGTGCTCAGGGCTCCCAAGAGACCCAGTACTTC